This TCR beta chain was profiled in a study of regulatory T cells in long-lasting Graves disease. Arm-PCR with iRepertoire HTBI primers amplified the CDR3 regions for these TCR beta libraries. From the multiplex PCR reads, TCRdb called clonotypes with MiXCR, one entry per CDR3 protein. Of about 350,000 distinct CDR3 sequences in the sample, 16% are singletons; the top ten hold 25% to 30%. Germline loops: CDR1 MDHEN, CDR2 SYDVKM. The CDR3 has 14 amino acids. Trimming removed 7 bases at V and 2 bases at J, with 15 bases between. As to time point: newly diagnosed GD, antithyroid drugs for less than 3 months. PBMCs provided the RNA from which the TCR library was made. Separately, the same data were catalogued under a study of T cells in Graves' hyperthyroidism and ophthalmopathy.

The receptor comes from a man aged 40-49 years with Graves disease. The specimen was peripheral blood mononuclear cells (PBMCs), collected at new diagnosis, from a patient treated with antithyroid drugs. The gene calls are TRBV28 and TRBJ2-7; unclear D gene. CDR3 region: CASTYTSPPYEQYF. DNA of the CDR3: TGTGCCAGCACCTATACTTCCCCCCCCTACGAGCAGTACTTC. Based on the CDR3 plus reference TRBV28 and TRBJ2-7, the full variable domain is DVKVTQSSRYLVKRTGEKVFLECVQDMDHENMFWYRQDPGLGLRLIYFSYDVKMKEKGDIPEGYSVSREKKERFSLILESASTNQTSMYLCASTYTSPPYEQYFGPGTRLTVT.